This T cell receptor beta chain was identified in a study of blood T cell repertoires in COVID-19. Germline CDR1 is MNHNY and CDR2 is SVGAGI (reference sequence). The J segment lost 5 bases and the V segment lost 5 bases, leaving 6 bases of the junction unmatched. This CDR3 spans 14 amino acids. TCRdb keeps only in-frame clones here, not all; method: immunoSEQ multiplex PCR. The table lists 110,000 to 150,000 clones, under 90% of them singletons. Source material: peripheral blood. The TCR originated in a human donor in a cohort sampled during active COVID-19. The rearrangement uses TRBV6-6 and TRBJ2-7; 10 nucleotides line up with TRBD1. CDR3 DNA: TGTGCCAGCAGTCCCCGGGACAGGGGAAACGAGCAGTACTTC. As protein: CASSPRDRGNEQYF.